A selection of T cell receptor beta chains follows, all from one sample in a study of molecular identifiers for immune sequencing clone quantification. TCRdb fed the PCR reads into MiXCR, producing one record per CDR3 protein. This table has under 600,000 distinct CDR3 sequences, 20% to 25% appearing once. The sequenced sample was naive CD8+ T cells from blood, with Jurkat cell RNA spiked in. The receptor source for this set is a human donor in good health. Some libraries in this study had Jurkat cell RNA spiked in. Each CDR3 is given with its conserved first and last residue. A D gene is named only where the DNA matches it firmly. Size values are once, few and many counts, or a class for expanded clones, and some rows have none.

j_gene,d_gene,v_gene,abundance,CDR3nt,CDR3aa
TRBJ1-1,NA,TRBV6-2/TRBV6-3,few,TGTGCCAGCAGTCTACAGGGTTTCTCGTACACTGAAGCTTTCTTT,CASSLQGFSYTEAFF
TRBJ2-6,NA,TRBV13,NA,TGTGCCAGCAGCTTGGGTGTTGGGGCTGGGGCCAACGTCCTGACTTTC,CASSLGVGAGANVLTF
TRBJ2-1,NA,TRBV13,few,TGTGCCAGCAGCTTAAACGGCGGAACCTACAATGAGCAGTTCTTC,CASSLNGGTYNEQFF
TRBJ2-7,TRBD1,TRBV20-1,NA,TGCAGTGCTAGTAGCCGGGACAGGGCGACCTACGAGCAGTACTTC,CSASSRDRATYEQYF
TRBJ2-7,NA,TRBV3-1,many,TGTGCCAGCAGCCCCCGGCGGGATCCCGAGCAGTACTTC,CASSPRRDPEQYF
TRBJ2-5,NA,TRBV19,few,TGTGCCAGTAGTAGAAACCCCTCAGCCGGGCAAGAGACCCAGTACTTC,CASSRNPSAGQETQYF
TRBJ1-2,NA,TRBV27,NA,TGTGCCAGCAGAATCAAGGGACATCCGATCTATGGCTACGCCTTC,CASRIKGHPIYGYAF
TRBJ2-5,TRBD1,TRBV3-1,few,TGTGCCAGCAGCCCTATCCTCGATCCCGAGACAGGGGGAACGAGGTACCAAGAGACCCAGTACTTC,CASSPILDPETGGTRYQETQYF
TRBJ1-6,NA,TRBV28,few,TGTGCCAGCATAGGGACACCACATTCACCCCTCCACTTT,CASIGTPHSPLHF
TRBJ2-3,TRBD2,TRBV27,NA,TGTGCCAGCAGTTTTGGGGGGGTAAATACGCAGTATTTT,CASSFGGVNTQYF
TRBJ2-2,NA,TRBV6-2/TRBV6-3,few,TGTGCCAGCAGAACTTACACGGTTAACACCGGGGAGCTGTTTTTT,CASRTYTVNTGELFF
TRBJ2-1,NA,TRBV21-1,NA,TGTGCCAGCAGCAAAGGGGGACAGGGGAGCCCCTACAATGAGCAGTTCTTC,CASSKGGQGSPYNEQFF
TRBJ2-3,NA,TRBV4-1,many,TGCGCCAGCAGTCCTACGGGGCAGAGCACTAGCACAGATACGCAGTATTTT,CASSPTGQSTSTDTQYF
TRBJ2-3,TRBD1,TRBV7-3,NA,TGTGCCAGCAGCCCCACGGGACAGGGGTTTCCAGATACGCAGTATTTT,CASSPTGQGFPDTQYF
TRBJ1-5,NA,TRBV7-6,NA,TGTGCCAGCAGCTTAGATCTCAGGTCGAATCAGCCCCAGCATTTT,CASSLDLRSNQPQHF
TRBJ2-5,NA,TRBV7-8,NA,TGTGCCAGCAGCTTAGGTTTTGGCGCAACATCCCAAGAGACCCAGTACTTC,CASSLGFGATSQETQYF
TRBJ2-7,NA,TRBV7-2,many,TGTGCCAGCAGCTTCGGTGCTTGGGCCTACGAGCAGTACTTC,CASSFGAWAYEQYF
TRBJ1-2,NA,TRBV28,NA,TGTGCCAGCAGTTCATGGTCTCCAGGGGTTGGGAACTATGGTTACACCTTC,CASSSWSPGVGNYGYTF
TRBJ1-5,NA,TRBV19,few,TGTGCCAGTAGTGGACAGAGTAGCAATCAGCCCCAGCATTTT,CASSGQSSNQPQHF
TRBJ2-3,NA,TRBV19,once,TGTGCCAGTAGTACGGACAGTAGCACAGATACGCAGTATTTT,CASSTDSSTDTQYF
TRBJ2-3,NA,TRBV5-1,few,TGCGCCAGCAGCTTGGCGGGCCGTCAAACTAGCACAGATACGCAGTATTTT,CASSLAGRQTSTDTQYF
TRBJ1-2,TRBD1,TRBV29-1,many,TGCAGCGTGCAGGGACAGGACTATGGCTACACCTTC,CSVQGQDYGYTF
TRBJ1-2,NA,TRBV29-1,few,TGCAGCGTTGATGGGGCTATCCCGGCCTATTCTAACTATGGCTACACCTTC,CSVDGAIPAYSNYGYTF
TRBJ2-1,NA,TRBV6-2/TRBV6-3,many,TGTGCCAGCAGCCCCTGGGGCAGCCACAATGAGCAGTTCTTC,CASSPWGSHNEQFF
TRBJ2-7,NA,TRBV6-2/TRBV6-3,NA,TGTGCCAGCAGTTCCCCAGTCTTGAGGGAGGAGGGGTACGAGCAGTACTTC,CASSSPVLREEGYEQYF
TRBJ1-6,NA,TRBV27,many,TGTGCCAGCAGTTTAACAGCGGATTCACCCCTCCACTTT,CASSLTADSPLHF
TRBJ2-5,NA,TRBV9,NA,TGTGCCAGCAGCGGGACACCCGGGCTTAGGGAGACCCAGTACTTC,CASSGTPGLRETQYF
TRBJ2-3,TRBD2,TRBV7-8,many,TGTGCCAGCAGCTTAGGGGACTACATCACAGATACGCAGTATTTT,CASSLGDYITDTQYF
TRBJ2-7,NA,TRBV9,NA,TGTGCCAGCAGCGTAGACGGGGGATCAACTTACGAGCAGTACTTC,CASSVDGGSTYEQYF
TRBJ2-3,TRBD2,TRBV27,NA,TGTGCCAGCAGTTTCCGGCGGGGGAACACAGATACGCAGTATTTT,CASSFRRGNTDTQYF
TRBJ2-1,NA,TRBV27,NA,TGTGCCAGCAGTTTATCCGGGAACCCATACAATGAGCAGTTCTTC,CASSLSGNPYNEQFF
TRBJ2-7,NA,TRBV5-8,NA,TGTGCCAGCAGCCTGCGCCAGGGGGGCGTTGAGCAGTACTTC,CASSLRQGGVEQYF
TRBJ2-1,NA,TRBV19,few,TGTGCCAGTAGTATTGGTGTGAGCTCCTACAATGAGCAGTTCTTC,CASSIGVSSYNEQFF
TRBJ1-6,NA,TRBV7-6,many,TGTGCCAGCAGTCCGCGGGCACAGTCTGTGAGCTCCTATAATTCACCCCTCCACTTT,CASSPRAQSVSSYNSPLHF
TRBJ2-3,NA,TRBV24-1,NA,TGTGCCACTGCGGTGGATACCACAGATACGCAGTATTTT,CATAVDTTDTQYF
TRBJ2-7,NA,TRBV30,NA,TGTGCCTGGACATTGACAGAGCCGGACTCCTACGAGCAGTACTTC,CAWTLTEPDSYEQYF
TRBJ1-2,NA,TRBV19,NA,TGTGCCAGTAGTATAGCTTCGGGAAACTATGGCTACACCTTC,CASSIASGNYGYTF
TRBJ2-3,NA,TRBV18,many,TGTGCCAGCTCACCACCTTTCGGGACAAACGCAGATACGCAGTATTTT,CASSPPFGTNADTQYF
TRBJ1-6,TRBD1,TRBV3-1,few,TGTGCCAGCAGCCCGACCGGGACAGGGGATGCACATTCACCCCTCCACTTT,CASSPTGTGDAHSPLHF
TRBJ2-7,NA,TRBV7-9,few,TGTGCCAGCAGCGCAGGCCCCTGGGCCTACGAGCAGTACTTC,CASSAGPWAYEQYF
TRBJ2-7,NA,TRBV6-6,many,TGTGCCAGCAAGGAGGATAGCGGTTACGAGCAGTACTTC,CASKEDSGYEQYF
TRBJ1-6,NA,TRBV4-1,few,TGCGCCAGCAGCCACGGCGGACGGGAAAATTCACCCCTCCACTTT,CASSHGGRENSPLHF
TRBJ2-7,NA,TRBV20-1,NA,TGCAGTGCTAGAATCCTTTCGAGGTACGAGCAGTACTTC,CSARILSRYEQYF
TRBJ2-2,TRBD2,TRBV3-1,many,TGTGCCAGCAGCCAAGATGGGAGCGGGGCGGCCGGGGAGCTGTTTTTT,CASSQDGSGAAGELFF
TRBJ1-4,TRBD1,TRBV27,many,TGTGCCAGCAGTAACACCCTACCACAGGGGGCCACTAATGAAAAACTGTTTTTT,CASSNTLPQGATNEKLFF
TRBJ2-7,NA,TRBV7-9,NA,TGTGCCAGCAGCTTATCCCCTGGGGAGTGTAGGTCCTACGAGCAGCACTTC,CASSLSPGECRSYEQHF
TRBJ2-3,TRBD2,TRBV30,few,TGTGCCGGAACTAGCGGGGGGGCAATCACAGATACGCAGTATTTT,CAGTSGGAITDTQYF